One and the same sample provided the 32 T cell receptor beta chains below, sequenced in a study of CD8 T cells in Susac syndrome. Random hexamers were used to reverse transcribe the RNA input (about 0.5 to 1 ug). TCRdb ran MiXCR on the immunoSEQ multiplex PCR reads and lists one entry per CDR3 protein. The sample shows about 150,000 distinct CDR3 sequences, around 94% of them seen only once. Sequenced sample: CD4+ T cells from PBMCs. The receptors derive from a human donor in good health.

The chain recombines TRBV20-1 with TRBJ2-7, with 7 bases fitting TRBD2. The CDR3 has 16 residues. V trimming: 5 bases; J trimming: 0 bases; junction bases outside the gene matches: 13. Per the germline V gene, CDR1 is DFQATT and CDR2 is SNEGSKA (reference sequence). CDR3 region: CSAPRRSGGSSYEQYF. The CDR3 DNA is TGCAGTGCTCCCCGGAGATCAGGCGGGAGCTCCTACGAGCAGTACTTC.

This clonotype has just a few counts. The rearrangement joins TRBV19 to TRBJ2-1, with 11 bases identical to TRBD2. With 5 bases clipped from V and 5 bases from J, the junction kept 2 bases outside the gene matches. The CDR3 extends over 14 amino acids. The germline gives CDR1 LNHDA, CDR2 SQIVND (reference sequence). This CDR3 is CASSPSGRNNEQFF. DNA for the CDR3: TGTGCCAGTAGTCCTAGCGGGAGGAACAATGAGCAGTTCTTC.

CDR3 residues: CASSVGLAGDPGELFF. Written as DNA, the CDR3 is TGTGCCAGCAGCGTAGGACTAGCGGGAGATCCCGGGGAGCTGTTTTTT. This sequence joins TRBV9 and TRBJ2-2; TRBD2 matches 12 bases. Germline lookup yields CDR1 SGDLS and CDR2 YYNGEE. V shed 0 bases, J shed 6 bases, and the junction held 3 bases outside the gene matches. This CDR3 comprises 16 residues.

The chain combines TRBV9 with TRBJ2-7, with D tentatively TRBD2 (6 bases). This CDR3 region has 14 residues. V gave up 2 bases and J gave up 1 base, with 10 bases separating them. Per the germline V gene, CDR1 is SGDLS and CDR2 is YYNGEE. The CDR3 reads CASSVGTLSYEQYF. The CDR3, as DNA: TGTGCCAGCAGCGTCGGGACTTTGTCCTACGAGCAGTACTTC.

The V gene is TRBV20-1, the J gene TRBJ2-7; D is unresolved. Germline CDR1 DFQATT, CDR2 SNEGSKA (reference sequence). V shed 1 base and J shed 3 bases, with 10 bases lying between them. The CDR3 is made up of 13 amino acids. In nucleotides, the CDR3 is TGCAGTGCTAGAGTAGGAGCAAGCTACGAGCAGTACTTC. Protein product: CSARVGASYEQYF.

The chain couples TRBV7-9 to TRBJ1-1; TRBD1 matches 7 bases. V lost 6 bases, J lost 5 bases, and 6 bases stayed unmatched. There are 13 residues in the CDR3. CDR1 and CDR2 from the germline V gene are SEHNR and FQNEAQ (reference sequence). CDR3: CASSFQGGTEAFF. Written as DNA, the CDR3 is TGTGCCAGCAGTTTTCAGGGGGGGACTGAAGCTTTCTTT.

The chain links TRBV18 to TRBJ2-2; TRBD1 matches 9 bases. V shed 6 bases, J shed 3 bases, and the junction held 5 bases outside the gene matches. The V gene's germline CDR1 is KGHSH and CDR2 LQKENI. The CDR3 has 15 amino acids. The CDR3 coding sequence is TGTGCCAGCTCGAAGAGACAGGGGGACACCGGGGAGCTGTTTTTT. It codes for CASSKRQGDTGELFF.

The rearrangement uses TRBV27 and TRBJ2-7; 7 bases map to TRBD2. The CDR3 is 16 amino acids. The germline CDR1 and CDR2 sequences are MNHEY and SMNVEV (reference sequence). With V trimmed by 2 bases and J by 6 bases, 13 bases remained unmatched. The CDR3 DNA reads TGTGCCAGCAGTTTAAGAGTGGGGGGGAGTATGGGCGAGCAGTACTTC. It specifies CASSLRVGGSMGEQYF.

The chain joins TRBV5-1 to TRBJ2-7, with TRBD2 as a possible D gene (6 bases). Germline CDR1 and CDR2: SGHRS and YFSETQ. V lost 0 bases to trimming and J lost 7 bases, with 17 bases between them. The CDR3 is 15 amino acids. This CDR3 is CASSLGLAARPEQYF. CDR3 coding DNA: TGCGCCAGCAGCTTGGGGTTAGCGGCCCGGCCTGAGCAGTACTTC.

This clonotype is a singleton in its sample. V is TRBV5-1 and J is TRBJ2-1, with 13 bases aligning to TRBD2. J was trimmed by 6 bases and V by 4 bases; bases with no gene match: 7. The CDR3 totals 16 residues. Looked up from germline, CDR1 is SGHRS and CDR2 is YFSETQ. Here the CDR3 DNA reads TGCGCCAGCAGCCTCTGGACTAGCGGGAGTGGCAATGAGCAGTTCTTC. Its protein product is CASSLWTSGSGNEQFF.

The V call is TRBV20-1, the J call TRBJ2-1; D call uncertain. With 0 bases removed from V and 9 bases from J, the gap between germline ends came to 9 bases. The CDR3 has 12 amino acids. Germline CDR1 is DFQATT and CDR2 is SNEGSKA (reference sequence). DNA of the CDR3: TGCAGTGCTAGAGATAACCGGCGTGAGCAGTTCTTC. Its protein is CSARDNRREQFF.

This clonotype has just one count. The J gene is TRBJ1-1, the V gene TRBV19, with D unresolved. Germline V gene sequence: CDR1 LNHDA, CDR2 SQIVND (reference sequence). V was clipped by 1 base and J by 6 bases, with 6 bases between them. This CDR3 comprises 12 residues. CDR3 in DNA: TGTGCCAGTAGTATAGGTATGGCTGAAGCTTTCTTT. Translated, it gives CASSIGMAEAFF.

The rearrangement links TRBV10-2 to TRBJ2-2; 9 nucleotides align to TRBD2. The V gene end was trimmed by 7 bases and the J gene end by 5 bases; junction bases not matched to a gene: 8. CDR1 is WSHSY, CDR2 SAAADI, per germline. This CDR3 comprises 15 residues. The CDR3 DNA follows: TGCGCCAGCACCCAGTTTCTAGCGGGAACCGGGGAGCTGTTTTTT. As protein: CASTQFLAGTGELFF.

This CDR3 reads CASSRGLAGGNEQFF. CDR3 coding DNA: TGTGCCAGCAGCAGGGGACTAGCGGGAGGGAATGAGCAGTTCTTC. The gene calls are TRBV7-3 and TRBJ2-1, with 16 bases lining up with TRBD2. From germline, CDR1 is SGHTA and CDR2 FQGTGA. J gave up 7 bases and V 5 bases, and 2 bases lay outside the gene matches. The CDR3 has 15 amino acids.

The V gene is TRBV29-1, the J gene TRBJ2-3, with 13 bases fitting TRBD2. V gave up 1 base and J gave up 7 bases; unmatched junction bases: 2. CDR3 length: 14 residues. The germline CDR1 and CDR2 sequences are SQVTM and ANQGSEA. The CDR3 DNA reads TGCAGCGTTGAAGGGACTAGCGGGAGAAATACGCAGTATTTT. Amino acid sequence: CSVEGTSGRNTQYF.

This clonotype was seen a single time. The chain links TRBV2 to TRBJ1-2, with D hard to call. CDR1 is SNHLY, CDR2 FYNNEI, per germline. This CDR3 region has 15 residues. Trimming stripped 3 bases from V and 5 bases from J, with 16 bases between. CDR3 protein: CASSEGSPDLYGYTF. CDR3 DNA sequence: TGTGCCAGCAGTGAGGGGTCCCCTGACTTATATGGCTACACCTTC.

The J gene is TRBJ2-7, the V gene TRBV15, with 9 bases lining up with TRBD2. V shed 5 bases and J 12 bases; nucleotides not matched to a gene: 5. CDR3 length: 11 amino acids. CDR1 and CDR2 from the germline V gene are LNHNV and YYDKDF (reference sequence). In nucleotides, the CDR3 is TGTGCCACCAGCGCGGGAGGGATCTGGTACTTC. Its translation is CATSAGGIWYF.

J is TRBJ2-1 and V is TRBV18; possible D gene TRBD1, 5 bases. The CDR3 contains 14 residues. Germline V lookup: CDR1 KGHSH, CDR2 LQKENI. V was pared by 2 bases and J by 7 bases, with 12 bases between. DNA of the CDR3: TGTGCCAGCTCACCAGGGGCGCGTTTGAATGAGCAGTTCTTC. Its translation: CASSPGARLNEQFF.

The chain carries TRBV9 and TRBJ2-5; 12 bases line up with TRBD1. Germline CDR1 reads SGDLS; CDR2 reads YYNGEE. V lost 3 bases to trimming and J lost 5 bases; unmatched junction nucleotides: 8. The CDR3 has 16 amino acids. Here the CDR3 reads CASSAGTGGALETQYF. The CDR3 nucleotides read TGTGCCAGCAGCGCCGGGACAGGGGGCGCGTTGGAGACCCAGTACTTC.

This clonotype was found once. This chain links TRBV30 with TRBJ1-2; TRBD1 might be the D (6 bases). The CDR3 totals 10 residues. Germline-derived CDR1 and CDR2 are GTSNPN and SVGIG (reference sequence). This CDR3 reads CGSGQQGYTF. CDR3 nucleotide sequence: TGTGGGTCCGGACAGCAAGGCTACACCTTC.

The V call is TRBV5-5, the J call TRBJ2-5; 10 bases align to TRBD2. Looked up from germline, CDR1 is SGHKS and CDR2 is YYEKEE (reference sequence). V shed 3 bases, J shed 4 bases, and the junction held 3 bases outside the gene matches. The CDR3 length is 14 residues. The CDR3 DNA sequence: TGTGCCAGCAGCTCCAGGACTAGCGGAGAGACCCAGTACTTC. It is translated as CASSSRTSGETQYF. Using reference TRBV5-5 and TRBJ2-5 for the parts outside the CDR3, the full variable domain is DAGVTQSPTHLIKTRGQQVTLRCSPISGHKSVSWYQQVLGQGPQFIFQYYEKEERGRGNFPDRFSARQFPNYSSELNVNALLLGDSALYLCASSSRTSGETQYFGPGTRLLVL.

The V call is TRBV10-3, the J call TRBJ1-1, with a tentative D call TRBD1 (5 bases). V shed 0 bases and J shed 1 base, with 12 bases lying between them. The CDR3 consists of 16 residues. Per germline, CDR1 ENHRY and CDR2 SYGVKD. CDR3 DNA: TGTGCCATCAGTGAGTCGACAGTGTTAAAGAACACTGAAGCTTTCTTT. Translated: CAISESTVLKNTEAFF.

The chain joins TRBV5-1 to TRBJ2-3, with 8 bases fitting TRBD1. Germline loops: CDR1 SGHRS, CDR2 YFSETQ. This CDR3 is built from 14 residues. Trimming at V came to 4 bases and at J to 6 bases, leaving 7 bases not matched to a gene. The CDR3 DNA follows: TGCGCCAGCAGCATAGGACAGGGATTCGATACGCAGTATTTT. This translates into CASSIGQGFDTQYF. The entire variable domain, with the rest obtained from reference TRBV5-1 and TRBJ2-3, is as follows: KAGVTQTPRYLIKTRGQQVTLSCSPISGHRSVSWYQQTPGQGLQFLFEYFSETQRNKGNFPGRFSGRQFSNSRSEMNVSTLELGDSALYLCASSIGQGFDTQYFGPGTRLTVL.

The genes are TRBV2 and TRBJ2-3; either TRBD1 or TRBD2 may fit D (6 bases each). The CDR3 is made up of 14 amino acids. V shed 8 bases and J shed 1 base, with 13 bases lying between them. CDR1 SNHLY and CDR2 FYNNEI come from the germline V gene. This CDR3 reads CASLRGRGTDTQYF. The CDR3 nucleotides read TGTGCCAGCCTTCGGGGGCGGGGCACAGATACGCAGTATTTT.

The CDR3 here is CASSFGTGASYEQYF. Written as DNA, the CDR3 is TGTGCCAGCAGCTTCGGGACAGGGGCCTCCTACGAGCAGTACTTC. The chain is built from TRBV7-9 and TRBJ2-7; 10 nucleotides align to TRBD1. Germline CDR1 reads SEHNR; CDR2 reads FQNEAQ (reference sequence). This CDR3 is built from 15 residues. Trimming removed 3 bases from V and 0 bases from J; junction bases left unmatched: 2.

The chain couples TRBV9 to TRBJ2-1; D tentatively reads TRBD1 or TRBD2 (5 bases each). The ends were cut back, 0 bases at V and 5 bases at J, with 9 bases in the middle. The germline V gene has CDR1 SGDLS and CDR2 YYNGEE. This CDR3 contains 14 residues. CDR3 coding DNA: TGTGCCAGCAGCGTAGATGGGACGGACAATGAGCAGTTCTTC. Translation gives CASSVDGTDNEQFF.

This chain uses TRBV9 with TRBJ1-5; TRBD1 is a possible D gene (5 bases). Germline V gene data show CDR1 as SGDLS and CDR2 as YYNGEE. With 0 bases removed from V and 6 bases from J, the gap between germline ends came to 13 bases. CDR3 length equals 15 residues. Written as DNA, the CDR3 is TGTGCCAGCAGCGTAGGGGTAGGCCAGGGTCAGCCCCAGCATTTT. Translating gives CASSVGVGQGQPQHF.

This rearrangement joins TRBV12-3 or TRBV12-4 to TRBJ1-3; TRBD1 agrees at 7 bases. V lost 4 bases and J lost 1; bases outside the gene matches: 1. This CDR3 comprises 14 residues. CDR3 DNA: TGTGCCAGCAGTTCGGACAGGTCTGGAAACACCATATATTTT. Translated, it gives CASSSDRSGNTIYF.

This rearrangement joins TRBV29-1 to TRBJ2-1; no clear D gene. Deletions cut 2 bases from V and 5 bases from J, with 10 bases between. The CDR3 length is 13 residues. Germline loops: CDR1 SQVTM, CDR2 ANQGSEA. Here the CDR3 DNA reads TGCAGCGTTGAATCGTGGAGAAACAATGAGCAGTTCTTC. As protein: CSVESWRNNEQFF.

J is TRBJ1-2 and V is TRBV20-1, with 7 bases fitting TRBD1. Germline values: CDR1 DFQATT, CDR2 SNEGSKA (reference sequence). The CDR3 spans 14 residues. V was clipped by 6 bases and J by 5 bases; unmatched bases: 12. CDR3 coding DNA: TGCAGTGCGACCCGACAGGGTTCTAGGTATGGCTACACCTTC. Protein product: CSATRQGSRYGYTF.

The chain's CDR3 is CASKRRILSGANVLTF. In DNA form, the CDR3 reads TGTGCCAGCAAGCGACGGATCCTCTCTGGGGCCAACGTCCTGACTTTC. This chain connects TRBV25-1 to TRBJ2-6; D not certain. The CDR3 covers 16 residues. V was cut by 7 bases and J by 0 bases, with 13 bases left in between. Germline CDR1 reads MGHDK; CDR2 reads SYGVNS.

This chain links TRBV3-1 with TRBJ2-2; 8 bases are a match to TRBD1. V was pared by 8 bases and J by 5 bases, with 7 bases of the junction left unmatched. This CDR3 has 14 residues. Germline CDR1 and CDR2: LGHDT and YNNKEL (reference sequence). The DNA for the CDR3 is TGTGCCAGCGTCCGGACAGGGAGAACCGGGGAGCTGTTTTTT. This encodes CASVRTGRTGELFF.